This T cell receptor (beta chain) was sequenced during a study of T-cell reconstitution after alpha-beta-depleted transplantation in children. This clonotype was observed many times. The library targeted TCRbeta and was prepared with unique molecular identifiers. TCRdb reprocessed the PCR reads with MiXCR, giving one entry per CDR3 protein. The data contain over 450,000 distinct CDR3 sequences, about 10% of them singletons. V was clipped by 5 bases and J by 5 bases, with 12 bases between them. Per the germline V gene, CDR1 is SEHNR and CDR2 is FQNEAQ (reference sequence). The CDR3 length is 13 residues.

The sample here was PBMCs, taken before TCRalphabeta/CD19-depleted stem cell transplant. The V call is TRBV7-9, the J call TRBJ1-1; D not resolved. The TCR sequence derives from a child younger than 10 with inherited bone marrow failure, due to receive a stem cell transplant. CDR3 region: CASSPTVPTEAFF. The CDR3 nucleotides are TGTGCCAGCAGCCCGACCGTGCCGACTGAAGCTTTCTTT.